This TCR beta chain is drawn from a study of shared clonotypes between healthy human individuals (TCRdb year 2020). Background on the whole study: A few men and two women, aged 18 to 49 years, made up the cohort. For each donor, CD4 naive and CD4 memory were each given three plates, CD8 naive was given two plates, and CD8 memory was given one plate. To estimate repertoire size and how much clonotype sharing occurs between individuals, the study deeply sequenced the blood TCR repertoires of roughly 5 healthy adults. Libraries were prepared and TCR repertoires were sequenced by different laboratories using diverse techniques, in order to increase sequencing depth and limit assay-specific biases. Each donor's leukapheresis produced roughly between roughly 0.85 and 10 billion PBMCs. Beyond this particular receptor, the publication reports: Because the study included only a small number of donors, the genetic and exposure-history diversity represented was limited. Sampling was restricted to blood, and TCR repertoires in tissue are likely to differ from TCR repertoires in blood. Larger estimated clonotype richness was generally found for naive subsets than for memory subsets. Incomplete sequencing was indicated by rarefaction of sorted-subset datasets, despite the large sequencing depth. When a handful of donors were compared, the shared fraction of clonotypes was around 5% for naive CD4, about 4% for naive CD8, more than 2% for memory CD4, and 0.35% to 0.4% for memory CD8. Pairwise subsampling led to the expectation that sequencing depth would affect the degree of clonotype sharing among donors. Compared with non-shared clonotypes, the clonotypes found in all four sorted-subset donors had higher generation probabilities.

Using the deep immunoSEQ assay, multiplex PCR amplified TCR CDR3 regions from genomic DNA. For each cell subset, the extracted genomic DNA was distributed evenly across all wells of several immunoSEQ 96-well plates, and each plate served as one replicate. For sorted subsets, around 200 ng genomic DNA, equal to some 30,000 T cell genomes, was loaded into each replicate PCR. Purified libraries were quantified with a Qubit 3.0 fluorometer, sized on a Bioanalyzer 2100, and re-quantified with the KAPA Library Quantification kit. Every immunoSEQ 96-well plate was sequenced on a dedicated single-read 150-cycle Illumina NextSeq 550 flow cell. Processing in the source paper ran as follows. Because only junctional sequences without quality scores were contained in the immunoSEQ output, filtering matching that applied to full-length reads could not be performed. Sequences were annotated with PyIR, a Python wrapper for IgBLAST v1.9, and V/J genes and CDR3 were assigned using IMGT germline references. Reads with weak V/J assignments (E-value above 1e-6), missing CDR3, stop codons, out-of-frame junctions, or ambiguous translated residues were removed. V3J clonotypes were defined as sequences sharing the same inferred V gene, J gene, and CDR3 amino acid sequence. Percentage overlap between repertoires was calculated by dividing the number of shared unique clonotypes by the size of the smaller repertoire. RTK rarefaction, the Chao1 estimator, and Recon v2.1 estimates of unobserved clonotypes were used to assess repertoire richness. Generation probabilities for all TCRbeta clonotypes obtained by the gDNA method from a few donors were computed using OLGA. TCRdb stores this immuneACCESS table with in-frame sequences only. Part of the clones is absent; in the studies checked, under half of the shortfall reflects unresolved V genes, and no reason is known for the rest. V, J and clone size derive from that table, while D and trimming were established from the DNA sequence. Within this sample are 2 million to 2.5 million clones, with about nine tenths of them counted one time only. The ten most abundant clones make up 0.37% of the sample.

The germline V gene encodes CDR1 SGHRS and CDR2 YFSETQ. Including the terminal cysteine and phenylalanine, the CDR3 comprises 16 residues. Only the CDR3 portion is preserved as DNA: 48 bases, with reading frame beginning at the first base. V ends up 2 bases short and J 1 base short, with an unmatched junction base count of 2. As concerns this clone: No cognate antigen has been identified for it. The input lacks base qualities; no much larger clone sits a single base away. Other DNA sequences in this specimen translate into the identical CDR3.

Healthy HIV-negative adults with no recently reported acute infections or vaccinations were included as donors. Every donor was a Caucasian adult residing in Nashville, Tennessee, USA. CD4+ T cells were enriched by magnetic negative selection; naive cells were then positively selected on CD45RA, and the negative fraction formed the memory subset. Blood was collected by leukapheresis, and PBMCs were isolated by Ficoll-Histopaque density gradient centrifugation and then cryopreserved in liquid nitrogen vapor phase. Analytical flow cytometry was used to check the purity and quantity of each magnetically sorted T cell population. Each sorted fraction had its genomic DNA isolated and then quantified by UV absorbance on a Nanodrop 2000c.

The specimen was naive CD4+ T cells from PBMCs. The sample's cell subset or site label, in plain terms: CD45RA+ positively selected. The TCR sequence derives from a man younger than 30 in good health. Some clones in this sample may be carry-over from other donors' samples. The chain uses TRBV5-1 and TRBJ2-7, with 14 junctional bases fitting TRBD2. The CDR3 region has the sequence CASSFGTSGSSYEQYF. The nucleotide sequence is given as TGCGCCAGCAGCTTCGGGACTAGCGGGAGTTCCTACGAGCAGTACTTC.